These 25 T cell receptor beta chains were all obtained from the same sample, sequenced in a study of blood T cell repertoires in COVID-19. Using immunoSEQ multiplex PCR, the repertoire was profiled, and TCRdb retains in-frame clones only, with some absent. The sample holds 200,000 to 300,000 clones, approximately 84% seen once. The material sequenced was peripheral blood. The receptors shown here come from a woman aged 80 or over with acute or convalescent COVID-19.

V gene TRBV5-6 combines with J gene TRBJ2-2, with 7 bases matching TRBD2. The CDR3 loop spans 13 amino acids. Germline loops: CDR1 SGHDT, CDR2 YYEEEE. V was pared by 8 bases and J by 6 bases, with 7 bases of the junction left unmatched. The CDR3 DNA reads as TGTGCCAGAGAGGGAGGGGAGGCCGGGGAGCTGTTTTTT. Amino acids: CAREGGEAGELFF.

This chain connects TRBV11-3 to TRBJ2-2; D not resolved. This CDR3 spans 14 amino acids. Trimming took 5 bases from V and 2 from J, leaving 9 bases between them. In germline, CDR1 is SGHNT, CDR2 YENEEA. The CDR3 here is CASSREKNTGELFF. The CDR3, as DNA: TGTGCCAGCAGCCGCGAAAAAAACACCGGGGAGCTGTTTTTT. The variable domain in full, completed from reference TRBV11-3 and TRBJ2-2, reads EAGVVQSPRYKIIEKKQPVAFWCNPISGHNTLYWYLQNLGQGPELLIRYENEEAVDDSQLPKDRFSAERLKGVDSTLKIQPAELGDSAVYLCASSREKNTGELFFGEGSRLTVL.

There are a few counts of this clone. The chain uses TRBV2 and TRBJ2-1, with 7 bases fitting TRBD2. The ends lost 6 bases at V and 6 bases at J; junction bases unmatched: 8. There are 14 residues in the CDR3. Germline CDR1 reads SNHLY; CDR2 reads FYNNEI. This chain's CDR3 is CASSALGTINEQFF. The CDR3 DNA reads TGTGCCAGCAGCGCCCTCGGGACTATCAATGAGCAGTTCTTC.

The chain employs TRBV7-6 and TRBJ2-3; D is possibly TRBD2 (6 bases). V shed 3 bases and J shed 0 bases, with 10 bases lying between them. The CDR3 runs 15 residues. CDR1 and CDR2 from the germline V gene are SGHVS and FNYEAQ. The DNA for the CDR3 is TGTGCCAGCAGCTTTTGGGGGGACAGCACAGATACGCAGTATTTT. Translation: CASSFWGDSTDTQYF.

The CDR3, as DNA: TGTGCCACCAGCAGGGGACAGAGGGACACTGAAGCTTTCTTT. Its translation: CATSRGQRDTEAFF. V usage is TRBV15 and J usage is TRBJ1-1; 7 nucleotides agree with TRBD1. This CDR3 spans 14 amino acids. Per the germline V gene, CDR1 is LNHNV and CDR2 is YYDKDF (reference sequence). V lost 3 bases to trimming and J lost 3 bases; unmatched junction nucleotides: 4. The variable domain in full, completed from reference TRBV15 and TRBJ1-1, reads DAMVIQNPRYQVTQFGKPVTLSCSQTLNHNVMYWYQQKSSQAPKLLFHYYDKDFNNEADTPDNFQSRRPNTSFCFLDIRSPGLGDTAMYLCATSRGQRDTEAFFGQGTRLTVV.

The rearrangement joins TRBV24-1 to TRBJ2-5, with TRBD2 matching over 11 bases. This CDR3 is 16 amino acids long. Per the germline V gene, CDR1 is KGHDR and CDR2 is SFDVKD. Germline trimming cut 5 bases from V and 9 bases from J; bases unmatched to any gene: 13. CDR3 in amino acids: CATSAISTSGKGAQYF. CDR3 sequence (DNA): TGTGCCACCAGTGCTATCTCGACTAGCGGGAAGGGGGCCCAGTACTTC.

V gene TRBV5-4 combines with J gene TRBJ2-1, with D possibly matching TRBD2 (5 bases). This CDR3 is built from 13 residues. The V end was cut by 4 bases, the J end by 9 bases, with 14 bases between. The germline gives CDR1 SGHNT, CDR2 YYREEE (reference sequence). The CDR3 sequence is CASSPERAREQFF. The CDR3 DNA follows: TGTGCCAGCAGCCCGGAGAGGGCGCGTGAGCAGTTCTTC.

This rearrangement joins TRBV19 to TRBJ1-2; 9 bases align to TRBD1. Looked up from germline, CDR1 is LNHDA and CDR2 is SQIVND (reference sequence). V trimming: 4 bases; J trimming: 4 bases; junction bases outside the gene matches: 7. CDR3 length: 15 residues. CDR3 residues: CASSNRDRATYGYTF. The CDR3 DNA reads as TGTGCCAGTAGTAACCGGGACAGGGCGACCTATGGCTACACCTTC.

This rearrangement joins TRBV11-2 to TRBJ1-6, with TRBD1 matching over 10 bases. The CDR3 totals 15 residues. V shed 4 bases, J shed 7 bases, and the junction held 4 bases outside the gene matches. Germline CDR1 is SGHAT and CDR2 is FQNNGV. This CDR3 is CASSSDRGPNSPLHF. The CDR3 DNA reads as TGTGCCAGCAGCTCCGACAGGGGGCCGAATTCACCCCTCCACTTT.

This clone was seen a few times. The gene calls are TRBV20-1 and TRBJ2-7; 12 bases fit TRBD2. J gave up 6 bases and V 3 bases, and 3 bases lay outside the gene matches. CDR1 DFQATT and CDR2 SNEGSKA come from the germline V gene (reference sequence). This CDR3 is 13 amino acids long. CDR3 nucleotides: TGCAGTGCTAGTCTACTAGCGGGGGGCGAGCAGTACTTC. This gives the protein CSASLLAGGEQYF.

The J gene is TRBJ1-1, the V gene TRBV27; tentatively, D is TRBD1 (5 bases). Germline CDR1 MNHEY, CDR2 SMNVEV (reference sequence). Trimming stripped 3 bases from V and 0 bases from J, with 8 bases between. The CDR3 runs 14 residues. CDR3 nucleotide sequence: TGTGCCAGCAGTTTCGGGACTGTGAACACTGAAGCTTTCTTT. Translated, it gives CASSFGTVNTEAFF.

This chain links TRBV15 with TRBJ1-5; D not resolved. The V gene's germline CDR1 is LNHNV and CDR2 YYDKDF (reference sequence). CDR3 length: 16 residues. V was pared by 2 bases and J by 2 bases, with 13 bases between. CDR3 sequence (DNA): TGTGCCACCAGCAGACCGGGTCTATCGGGCAATCAGCCCCAGCATTTT. Translated, it gives CATSRPGLSGNQPQHF.

The chain has TRBV19 and TRBJ1-2; 9 bases map to TRBD1. Germline V gene sequence: CDR1 LNHDA, CDR2 SQIVND (reference sequence). V was pared by 7 bases and J by 3 bases, with 18 bases of the junction left unmatched. The CDR3 consists of 18 residues. CDR3 in amino acids: CASTQGRQGGPQHYGYTF. The CDR3, as DNA: TGTGCCAGTACCCAAGGAAGACAGGGGGGTCCCCAACACTATGGCTACACCTTC.

J is TRBJ2-7 and V is TRBV28; tentative D call: TRBD2 (6 bases). The CDR3 contains 15 residues. In germline, CDR1 is MDHEN, CDR2 SYDVKM. V was clipped by 6 bases and J by 4 bases, with 19 bases between them. CDR3 DNA sequence: TGTGCCAGCAGCAACCCACCGGAGGGTAGTTACGAGCAGTACTTC. Its protein product is CASSNPPEGSYEQYF.

V is TRBV6-5 and J is TRBJ1-1; 7 nucleotides line up with TRBD1. After removal of 5 bases from V and 1 base from J, the junction contained 4 bases not matched to a gene. CDR3 length: 14 residues. Germline V gene lookup returns CDR1 MNHEY and CDR2 SVGAGI. The CDR3 loop reads CASSMDRSNTEAFF. The CDR3 region has the DNA TGTGCCAGCAGTATGGACAGGTCGAACACTGAAGCTTTCTTT.

CDR3 in amino acids: CATSRDRGHGETQYF. As DNA, the CDR3 is TGTGCCACCAGCAGAGACAGGGGGCATGGAGAGACCCAGTACTTC. The chain couples TRBV15 to TRBJ2-5; 8 bases align to TRBD1. CDR1 is LNHNV and CDR2 is YYDKDF in the germline V gene (reference sequence). The CDR3 spans 15 residues. The ends lost 0 bases at V and 4 bases at J; junction bases unmatched: 4.

This clone was seen a single time. V gene TRBV13 combines with J gene TRBJ1-6; D is unclear. Germline CDR1 and CDR2: PRHDT and FYEKMQ (reference sequence). Trimming removed 7 bases at V and 3 bases at J, with 16 bases between. The CDR3 has 16 amino acids. The DNA of the CDR3 is TGTGCCAGCACAAGCGGGCGCGAAAACTATAATTCACCCCTCCACTTT. It codes for CASTSGRENYNSPLHF.

This clone was seen a few times. This CDR3 is also generated by other DNA sequences in the sample. CDR3 sequence (DNA): TGTGCCAGCAGTTTGAGAGGGGGCTACGAGCAGTACTTC. Translation gives CASSLRGGYEQYF. This chain connects TRBV12-3 or TRBV12-4 to TRBJ2-7, with a weak D call TRBD1 (6 bases). The CDR3 has 13 residues. The V end lost 3 bases, the J end lost 3 bases, and 9 bases lay between the germline ends.

V gene TRBV29-1 combines with J gene TRBJ2-7; 10 bases align to TRBD1. The J segment lost 7 bases and the V segment lost 1 base, leaving 4 bases of the junction unmatched. Germline V lookup: CDR1 SQVTM, CDR2 ANQGSEA. This CDR3 has 13 amino acids. The CDR3 here is CSVEGQGAGEQYF. For the CDR3, the DNA is TGCAGCGTTGAAGGACAGGGGGCTGGGGAGCAGTACTTC.

The V and J genes are TRBV4-1 and TRBJ2-7, with TRBD2 matching over 7 bases. The CDR3 loop spans 18 amino acids. Germline V lookup: CDR1 MGHRA, CDR2 YSYEKL. The ends lost 1 base at V and 2 bases at J; junction bases unmatched: 14. The CDR3 DNA follows: TGCGCCAGCAGCCAAGGCCTTGGGAGCGGGATAAACCCCTACGAGCAGTACTTC. Translated, it gives CASSQGLGSGINPYEQYF.

The chain employs TRBV7-9 and TRBJ2-1; 8 bases align to TRBD1. V lost 4 bases and J lost 5; bases outside the gene matches: 7. CDR1 and CDR2 (germline): SEHNR, FQNEAQ (reference sequence). This CDR3 is 15 amino acids long. CDR3 coding DNA: TGTGCCAGCAGCTCCTCGGGGACAGGAGACAATGAGCAGTTCTTC. Protein sequence: CASSSSGTGDNEQFF.

This chain uses TRBV5-6 with TRBJ2-5; 7 bases are a match to TRBD2. J lost 0 bases, V lost 5 bases, and 4 bases had no gene match. In germline, CDR1 is SGHDT, CDR2 YYEEEE. The CDR3 contains 14 residues. The CDR3 reads CASSLGTNQETQYF. The CDR3 nucleotides are TGTGCCAGCAGTCTTGGGACTAACCAAGAGACCCAGTACTTC.

The gene calls are TRBV2 and TRBJ1-5; D might be TRBD1 (5 bases). Germline V gives CDR1 SNHLY, CDR2 FYNNEI. The CDR3 length is 14 residues. V was trimmed by 4 bases and J by 5 bases, leaving 12 bases between them. The chain's CDR3 is CASSAAGWHQPQHF. The CDR3 DNA sequence: TGTGCCAGCAGTGCGGCAGGGTGGCATCAGCCCCAGCATTTT.

This clone was recorded once. This sequence joins TRBV27 and TRBJ2-1; 9 bases are shared with TRBD1. The CDR3 extends over 15 amino acids. Germline assignment: CDR1 MNHEY and CDR2 SMNVEV (reference sequence). Losses at the gene ends were 3 bases for V and 2 bases for J; bases not matched to a gene: 2. CDR3 DNA: TGTGCCAGCAGTTTTAGACAGGGGGCCTACAATGAGCAGTTCTTC. Its translation is CASSFRQGAYNEQFF.

This chain links TRBV5-1 with TRBJ2-3; TRBD2 matches 14 bases. CDR1 SGHRS and CDR2 YFSETQ come from the germline V gene. The CDR3 covers 17 residues. V dropped 4 bases and J dropped 4; count of bases not matched to a gene: 8. CDR3 sequence (DNA): TGCGCCAGCAGCAGGGGGACTAGCGGGAGAGGAGCAGATACGCAGTATTTT. Translated, it gives CASSRGTSGRGADTQYF.